This T cell receptor beta chain was obtained from a study of blood T cell repertoires in COVID-19. The germline V gene has CDR1 SGHAT and CDR2 FQNNGV. The CDR3 is made up of 14 amino acids. Trimming took off 1 base at V and 4 bases at J, with 10 bases between the two ends. This clone has more than one count but fewer than ten. Authors' analysis steps: By means of reference gene primer amplification, nucleated cell counts were estimated. TCRdb keeps only in-frame clones here, not all; method: immunoSEQ multiplex PCR. V and J calls and clone size are as listed in that table; D and trimming were resolved from the DNA. The table records 300,000 to 350,000 clones, about 86% of them present only once.

V and J are TRBV11-2 and TRBJ1-1; possible D gene TRBD1, 5 bases. Source material: PBMCs or T cells enriched from blood (not recorded which). The sequence was obtained from a woman between 40 and 50 years old with acute COVID-19. The CDR3 reads CASSLGQKFTEAFF. CDR3 sequence (DNA): TGTGCCAGCAGCTTAGGACAGAAATTCACTGAAGCTTTCTTT.